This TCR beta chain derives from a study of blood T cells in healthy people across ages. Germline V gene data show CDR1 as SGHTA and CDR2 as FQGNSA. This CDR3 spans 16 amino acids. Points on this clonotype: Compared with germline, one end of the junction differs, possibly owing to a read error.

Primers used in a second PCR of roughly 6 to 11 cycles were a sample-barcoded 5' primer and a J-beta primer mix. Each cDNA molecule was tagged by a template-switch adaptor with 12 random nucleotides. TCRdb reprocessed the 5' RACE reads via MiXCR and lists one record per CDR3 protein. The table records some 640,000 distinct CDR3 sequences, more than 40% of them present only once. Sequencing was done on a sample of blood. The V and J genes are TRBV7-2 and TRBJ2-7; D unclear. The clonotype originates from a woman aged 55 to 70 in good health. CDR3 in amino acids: CANSSPLGGSYYEQYF. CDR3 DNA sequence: TGTGCCAACAGCTCCCCTCTAGGCGGAAGTTATTACGAGCAGTACTTC.